Described below is a single T cell receptor (beta chain) sequence and its context. One end of the junction fails to match germline, which may point to a read error. The length of the CDR3 is 17 residues. Germline V gives CDR1 SSHAT, CDR2 FNYEAQ (reference sequence). The data derive from a study of blood T cell repertoires in COVID-19. Across the study: The analysed material was cDNA or gDNA that came from T cells, B-cell-depleted T cells, or PBMCs.

The protocol was immunoSEQ multiplex PCR, while the TCRdb copy is restricted to in-frame clones and leaves out a portion. The table has 200,000 or so clones, approximately 79% seen once. Sequencing was performed on peripheral blood. This clonotype was sampled from a man aged 30 to 39 with active or convalescent COVID-19. The chain uses TRBV7-7 and TRBJ2-1; D is uncertain. The CDR3 sequence is CASSPSESVSSYNEQFF. In DNA, the CDR3 is TGTGCTAGCAGCCCATCCGAGAGCGTCAGCTCCTACAATGAGCAGTTCTTC.